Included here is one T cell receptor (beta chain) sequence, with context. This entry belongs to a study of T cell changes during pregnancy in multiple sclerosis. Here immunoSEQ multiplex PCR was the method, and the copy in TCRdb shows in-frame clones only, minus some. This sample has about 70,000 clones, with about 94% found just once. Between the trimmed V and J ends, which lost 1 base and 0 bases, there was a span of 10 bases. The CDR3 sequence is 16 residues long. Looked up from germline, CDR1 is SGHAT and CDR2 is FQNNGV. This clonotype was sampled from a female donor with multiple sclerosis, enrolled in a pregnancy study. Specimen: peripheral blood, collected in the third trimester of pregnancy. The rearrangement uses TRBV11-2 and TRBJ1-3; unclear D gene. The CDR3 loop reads CASSLGPGFSGNTIYF. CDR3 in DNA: TGTGCCAGCAGCTTAGGCCCAGGCTTCTCTGGAAACACCATATATTTT.